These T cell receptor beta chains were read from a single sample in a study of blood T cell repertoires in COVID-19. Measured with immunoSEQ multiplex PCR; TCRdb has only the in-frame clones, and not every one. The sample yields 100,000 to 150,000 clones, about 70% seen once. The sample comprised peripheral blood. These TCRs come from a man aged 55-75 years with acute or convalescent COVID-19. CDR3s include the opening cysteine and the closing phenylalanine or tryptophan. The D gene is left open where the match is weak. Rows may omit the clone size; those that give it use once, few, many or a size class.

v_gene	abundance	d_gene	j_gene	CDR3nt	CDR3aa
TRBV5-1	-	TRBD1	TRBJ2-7	TGCGCCAGCCGCCCGCAGGGGGCGAAGGCCTACGAGCAGTACTTC	CASRPQGAKAYEQYF
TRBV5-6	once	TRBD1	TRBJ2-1	TGTGCCAGCAGCCCTCAGGGGGCCTCCTACAATGAGCAGTTCTTC	CASSPQGASYNEQFF
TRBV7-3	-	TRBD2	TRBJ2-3	TGTGCCAGCAGCCGCGGACTAGCTAGCACAGATACGCAGTATTTT	CASSRGLASTDTQYF
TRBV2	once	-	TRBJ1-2	TGTGCCAGCAGTGAATGGGGTACAGGATCGAACTATGGCTACACCTTC	CASSEWGTGSNYGYTF
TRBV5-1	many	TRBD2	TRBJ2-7	TGCGCCAGCAGCTTGGCCGTAACTAGCGGGGGCGACGAGCAGTACTTC	CASSLAVTSGGDEQYF
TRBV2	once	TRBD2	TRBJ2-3	TGTGCCAGCAGTGAAACGGGGGGAGGAGATACGCAGTATTTT	CASSETGGGDTQYF
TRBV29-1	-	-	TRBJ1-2	TGCAGCGTTGTAGATTTGACCTTGCGGGGCTACACCTTC	CSVVDLTLRGYTF
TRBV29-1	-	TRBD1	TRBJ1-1	TGCAGCGTACTTGACACACAGGGGTTCACTGAAGCTTTCTTT	CSVLDTQGFTEAFF
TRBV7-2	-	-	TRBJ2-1	TGTGCCAGCAGCTTAGACAGAACTCTTGTCCCCAATGAGCAGTTCTTC	CASSLDRTLVPNEQFF
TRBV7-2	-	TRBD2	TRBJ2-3	TGTGCCAGCAGCGCCGGGACTAGCGGGGGGTTACGCACAGATACGCAGTATTTT	CASSAGTSGGLRTDTQYF